The TCR beta chain under discussion was sequenced for a study of blood T cell repertoires in COVID-19. Study-level information: Material from acute and convalescent COVID-19 was sourced from the United States, Italy and Spain.

TCRdb's table, derived via immunoSEQ multiplex PCR, lists solely in-frame clones and lacks some. The table shows around 130,000 clones, with around nine tenths occurring only once. CDR1 is LGHDT, CDR2 YNNKEL, per germline (reference sequence). V was cut by 1 base and J by 3 bases, with 10 bases left in between. The CDR3 has 14 amino acids. A remark on this clone: Other DNA sequences of this sample code for an identical CDR3.

The material sequenced was peripheral blood. V and J are TRBV3-1 (or the pseudogene TRBV3-2) and TRBJ2-7; D perhaps matches TRBD1 (6 bases). This receptor was taken from a woman in her forties or fifties with acute or convalescent COVID-19. CDR3 sequence: CASSQGGGSYEQYF. The CDR3 DNA reads as TGTGCCAGCAGCCAAGGAGGGGGTAGCTACGAGCAGTACTTC.